This T cell receptor beta chain was identified during a study of control samples from healthy donors and cancer patients. The CDR3 sequence is 14 residues long. The V end lost 4 bases, the J end lost 0 bases, and 9 bases lay between the germline ends. Per the germline V gene, CDR1 is LGHDT and CDR2 is YNNKEL (reference sequence). Some clones are missing from TCRdb's copy, which holds only in-frame ones; the method was immunoSEQ multiplex PCR. The profile shows approximately 66,000 clones, around 90% of them singletons. The sequenced sample consisted of PBMCs. J is TRBJ1-1 and V is TRBV3-1 (or the pseudogene TRBV3-2); D is possibly TRBD1 (6 bases). This TCR derives from a man in his sixties with colorectal cancer. The CDR3 protein is CASSPGTLNTEAFF. CDR3 in DNA: TGTGCCAGCAGCCCCGGGACATTGAACACTGAAGCTTTCTTT.